Below, 4 T cell receptor beta chains from the same sample are listed, as sequenced in a study of blood T cell repertoires in COVID-19. Sequencing was performed with immunoSEQ multiplex PCR; in TCRdb, only in-frame clones are kept and a portion is missing. The repertoire holds approximately 400,000 clones, around 88% seen once, with roughly 12% in the top ten. Sequenced: peripheral blood. The receptors shown here come from a woman in her fifties or sixties with COVID-19, enrolled during active disease.

Here the CDR3 DNA reads TGTGCCAGTAGTCGCAGGGGGCTGAGGAATGAGCAGTTCTTC. Translating gives CASSRRGLRNEQFF. This chain joins TRBV19 and TRBJ2-1; 8 bases align to TRBD1. The CDR3 has 14 residues. Looked up from germline, CDR1 is LNHDA and CDR2 is SQIVND (reference sequence). Trimming at V came to 5 bases and at J to 7 bases, leaving 7 bases not matched to a gene.

The V gene is TRBV12-3 or TRBV12-4, the J gene TRBJ2-3; D is ambiguous. The CDR3 has 13 amino acids. Trimming took 5 bases from V and 6 from J, leaving 12 bases between them. CDR3 DNA: TGTGCCAGCAGTACCGTCCTGAGGGATACGCAGTATTTT. This encodes CASSTVLRDTQYF.

The chain has TRBV14 and TRBJ2-2; 7 nucleotides agree with TRBD1. Germline assignment: CDR1 SGHDN and CDR2 FVKESK. This CDR3 is built from 15 residues. J lost 5 bases, V lost 1 base, and 4 bases had no gene match. The chain's CDR3 is CASSQVRGRTGELFF. DNA of the CDR3: TGTGCCAGCAGCCAAGTTAGGGGGCGAACCGGGGAGCTGTTTTTT. The full variable domain, in which reference TRBV14 and TRBJ2-2 provide the parts outside the CDR3, is EAGVTQFPSHSVIEKGQTVTLRCDPISGHDNLYWYRRVMGKEIKFLLHFVKESKQDESGMPNNRFLAERTGGTYSTLKVQPAELEDSGVYFCASSQVRGRTGELFFGEGSRLTVL.

The chain combines TRBV27 with TRBJ1-1, with D hard to call. The CDR3 sequence is 15 residues long. The germline V gene has CDR1 MNHEY and CDR2 SMNVEV (reference sequence). Deletions cut 0 bases from V and 4 bases from J, with 12 bases between. CDR3 nucleotides: TGTGCCAGCAGTTTATCGGTTGAGGGTAGCACTGAAGCTTTCTTT. It encodes CASSLSVEGSTEAFF.